The rows below give T cell receptor beta chains drawn from one sample of a study of blood T cell repertoires in COVID-19. Libraries were prepared by immunoSEQ multiplex PCR; TCRdb keeps only in-frame clonotypes and omits some of them. This sample yields more than 75,000 clones, of which 88% are seen a single time; approximately 8.7% belongs to the top ten. Source material: peripheral blood. The receptors were sampled from a woman in her seventies with acute or convalescent COVID-19. Both conserved end residues are part of each CDR3. A D gene is named only where the DNA matches it firmly. For some rows the clone size is stated as once, few or many, or as a class when expanded; others skip it.

clone size | J gene | V gene | D gene | CDR3 protein | CDR3 DNA
- | TRBJ1-4 | TRBV10-3 | TRBD1 | CAASGQGTNEKLFF | TGTGCCGCGTCCGGACAGGGGACTAATGAAAAACTGTTTTTT
- | TRBJ1-2 | TRBV5-1 | - | CASSSDYGYTF | TGCGCCAGCAGCTCCGACTATGGCTACACCTTC
- | TRBJ2-7 | TRBV7-9 | TRBD2 | CASSLDPSGVSYEQYF | TGTGCCAGCAGCTTAGACCCTAGCGGAGTCTCCTACGAGCAGTACTTC
- | TRBJ1-2 | TRBV30 | TRBD1 | CVYSGTGHGYTF | TGTGTCTATAGCGGGACAGGGCACGGCTACACCTTC
- | TRBJ1-2 | TRBV5-6 | TRBD1 | CASSLHRGENGYTF | TGTGCCAGCAGCTTGCACAGGGGGGAGAATGGCTACACCTTC
- | TRBJ2-7 | TRBV4-1 | - | CASSQASTGAYEQYF | TGCGCCAGCAGCCAAGCGTCGACAGGCGCCTACGAGCAGTACTTC
- | TRBJ1-2 | TRBV2 | - | CASSKDSYGYTF | TGTGCCAGCAGTAAGGACAGCTATGGCTACACCTTC
- | TRBJ2-3 | TRBV19 | TRBD2 | CASSMGQMGTSGRTQFLMQYF | TGTGCCAGTAGTATGGGTCAGATGGGGACTAGCGGGAGGACGCAGTTCCTGATGCAGTATTTT
- | TRBJ1-1 | TRBV7-3 | - | CASSTGFGSTEAFF | TGTGCCAGCAGCACGGGGTTCGGGAGCACTGAAGCTTTCTTT
- | TRBJ2-4 | TRBV30 | TRBD2 | CAWRGMGGDIQYF | TGTGCCTGGAGGGGGATGGGGGGGGACATTCAGTACTTC
- | TRBJ2-7 | TRBV11-1 | - | CASSLNRATYEQYF | TGTGCCAGCAGCTTAAACAGGGCTACCTACGAGCAGTACTTC
- | TRBJ2-1 | TRBV28 | - | CASSPLAQLLGNEQFF | TGTGCCAGCAGTCCCCTAGCCCAATTACTGGGGAATGAGCAGTTCTTC
- | TRBJ2-5 | TRBV5-1 | - | CASSPGLRLETQYF | TGCGCCAGCAGCCCAGGCCTACGCCTGGAGACCCAGTACTTC
- | TRBJ1-2 | TRBV7-9 | - | CASSLASGNYGYTF | TGTGCCAGCAGCTTAGCCTCAGGGAACTATGGCTACACCTTC
- | TRBJ2-1 | TRBV27 | TRBD2 | CASSLVPSSGSSYNEQFF | TGTGCCAGCAGTTTAGTTCCCTCTAGCGGGAGCTCCTACAATGAGCAGTTCTTC
- | TRBJ1-5 | TRBV19 | - | CASTIRVLNQPQHF | TGTGCCAGTACCATCAGGGTCCTCAATCAGCCCCAGCATTTT
once | TRBJ1-1 | TRBV2 | - | CASSSGGTEAFF | TGTGCCAGCAGTTCGGGGGGCACTGAAGCTTTCTTT
- | TRBJ1-1 | TRBV2 | - | CASSVDKNTEAFF | TGTGCCAGCAGTGTCGACAAGAACACTGAAGCTTTCTTT
- | TRBJ2-2 | TRBV27 | TRBD1 | CASSPTGDGELFF | TGTGCCAGCAGTCCGACAGGGGATGGGGAGCTGTTTTTT
- | TRBJ1-2 | TRBV5-4 | - | CASSPTVNYGYTF | TGTGCCAGCAGCCCGACAGTCAACTATGGCTACACCTTC
- | TRBJ2-7 | TRBV5-4 | TRBD2 | CASSLVWREATEQYF | TGTGCCAGCAGCTTGGTCTGGCGGGAGGCAACAGAACAGTACTTC
- | TRBJ2-1 | TRBV18 | TRBD2 | CASSTPSGYSYNEQFF | TGTGCCAGCTCAACGCCTAGCGGATACTCCTACAATGAGCAGTTCTTC
- | TRBJ2-5 | TRBV5-1 | - | CASRQEVLETQYF | TGCGCCAGCCGACAGGAGGTGTTGGAGACCCAGTACTTC
- | TRBJ2-1 | TRBV7-9 | TRBD2 | CASSARTSGRAYNEQFF | TGTGCCAGCAGCGCCCGGACTAGCGGGAGGGCCTACAATGAGCAGTTCTTC
- | TRBJ2-1 | TRBV15 | - | CATSSETGNYNEQFF | TGTGCCACCAGCAGTGAAACGGGGAACTACAATGAGCAGTTCTTC
few | TRBJ1-5 | TRBV15 | - | CATSTSGVSNQPQHF | TGTGCCACCAGCACCTCAGGGGTTAGCAATCAGCCCCAGCATTTT
- | TRBJ2-1 | TRBV27 | - | CASSLVPSDSYNEQFF | TGTGCCAGCAGTTTAGTTCCTAGCGACTCCTACAATGAGCAGTTCTTC
- | TRBJ1-2 | TRBV27 | - | CASGHRVDYGYTF | TGTGCCAGCGGACACAGGGTCGACTATGGCTACACCTTC
once | TRBJ2-3 | TRBV6-1 | TRBD1 | CASSEAAFGTGGKDTQYF | TGTGCCAGCAGTGAAGCGGCTTTCGGGACAGGGGGCAAGGATACGCAGTATTTT
- | TRBJ2-1 | TRBV28 | TRBD2 | CASSSQLAGGLYNEQFF | TGTGCCAGCAGTTCTCAACTAGCGGGAGGGTTGTACAATGAGCAGTTCTTC
- | TRBJ2-7 | TRBV10-3 | - | CAISTSVIYEQYF | TGTGCCATCAGTACGTCGGTTATCTACGAGCAGTACTTC
once | TRBJ1-6 | TRBV30 | - | CAWRTEYNSPLHF | TGTGCCTGGAGGACAGAGTATAATTCACCCCTCCACTTT
- | TRBJ1-6 | TRBV28 | TRBD1 | CASSLTGENSPLHF | TGTGCCAGCAGCCTGACAGGGGAAAATTCACCCCTCCACTTT
- | TRBJ1-3 | TRBV6-6 | TRBD1 | CASSAGGLASGNTIYF | TGTGCCAGCAGCGCAGGGGGCCTAGCCTCTGGAAACACCATATATTTT
once | TRBJ2-3 | TRBV5-4 | - | CASSLRGDTQYF | TGTGCCAGCAGCTTGAGGGGAGATACGCAGTATTTT
- | TRBJ1-6 | TRBV27 | - | CASSFQGLNSPLHF | TGTGCCAGCAGTTTTCAGGGACTTAATTCACCCCTCCACTTT
once | TRBJ2-7 | TRBV5-1 | - | CASSITVPSYEQYF | TGCGCCAGCAGCATAACAGTCCCCTCCTACGAGCAGTACTTC
- | TRBJ1-2 | TRBV30 | TRBD1 | CAWSSDRGTGYTF | TGTGCCTGGAGTTCCGACAGGGGTACTGGCTACACCTTC
- | TRBJ1-2 | TRBV5-4 | TRBD1 | CAGRQGGNYGYTF | TGTGCCGGAAGACAGGGGGGTAACTATGGCTACACCTTC
- | TRBJ2-5 | TRBV5-1 | TRBD2 | CASSSGLAGTLQETQYF | TGCGCCAGCAGCTCGGGACTAGCGGGGACGCTACAAGAGACCCAGTACTTC
- | TRBJ1-2 | TRBV29-1 | TRBD1 | CSVDTTGWNGYTF | TGCAGCGTGGATACGACAGGGTGGAATGGCTACACCTTC